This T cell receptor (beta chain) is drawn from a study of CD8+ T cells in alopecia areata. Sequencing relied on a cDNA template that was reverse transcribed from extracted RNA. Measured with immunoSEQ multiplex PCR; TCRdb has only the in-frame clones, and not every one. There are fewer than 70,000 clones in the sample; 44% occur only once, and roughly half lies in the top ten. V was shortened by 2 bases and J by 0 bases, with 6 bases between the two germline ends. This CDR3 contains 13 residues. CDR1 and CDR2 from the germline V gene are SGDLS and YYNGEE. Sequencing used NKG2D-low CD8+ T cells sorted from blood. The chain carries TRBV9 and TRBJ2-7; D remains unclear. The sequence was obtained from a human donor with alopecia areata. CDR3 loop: CASSVGSSYEQYF. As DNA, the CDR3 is TGTGCCAGCAGCGTTGGGTCCTCCTACGAGCAGTACTTC. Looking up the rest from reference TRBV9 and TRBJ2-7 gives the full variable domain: DSGVTQTPKHLITATGQRVTLRCSPRSGDLSVYWYQQSLDQGLQFLIQYYNGEERAKGNILERFSAQQFPDLHSELNLSSLELGDSALYFCASSVGSSYEQYFGPGTRLTVT.